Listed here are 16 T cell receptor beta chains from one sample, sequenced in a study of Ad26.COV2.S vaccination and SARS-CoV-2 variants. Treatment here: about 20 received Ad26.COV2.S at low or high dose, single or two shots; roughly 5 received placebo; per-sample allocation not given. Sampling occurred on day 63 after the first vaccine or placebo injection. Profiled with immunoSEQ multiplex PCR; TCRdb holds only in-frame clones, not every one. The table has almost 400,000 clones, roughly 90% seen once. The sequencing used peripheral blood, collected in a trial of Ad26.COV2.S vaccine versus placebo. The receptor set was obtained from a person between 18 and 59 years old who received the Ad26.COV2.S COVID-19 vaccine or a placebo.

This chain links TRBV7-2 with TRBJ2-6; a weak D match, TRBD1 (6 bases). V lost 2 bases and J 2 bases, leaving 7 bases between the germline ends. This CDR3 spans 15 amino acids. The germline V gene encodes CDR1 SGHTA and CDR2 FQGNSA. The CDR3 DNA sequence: TGTGCCAGCAGCTTACAGGGGACTGGGGCCAACGTCCTGACTTTC. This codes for CASSLQGTGANVLTF.

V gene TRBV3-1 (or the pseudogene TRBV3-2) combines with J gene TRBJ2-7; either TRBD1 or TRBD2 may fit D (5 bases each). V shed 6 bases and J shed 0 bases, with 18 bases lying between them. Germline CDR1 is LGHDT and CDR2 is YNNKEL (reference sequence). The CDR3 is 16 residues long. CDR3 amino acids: CASRPLNGTASYEQYF. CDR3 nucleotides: TGTGCCAGCAGACCCCTCAACGGGACGGCCTCCTACGAGCAGTACTTC.

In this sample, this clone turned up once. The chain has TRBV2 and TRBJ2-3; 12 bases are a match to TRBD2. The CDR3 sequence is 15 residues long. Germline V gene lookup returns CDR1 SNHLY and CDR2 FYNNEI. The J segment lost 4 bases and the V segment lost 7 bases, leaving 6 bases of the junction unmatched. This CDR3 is CASTERTSGADTQYF. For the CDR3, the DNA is TGTGCCAGCACCGAAAGGACTAGCGGGGCAGATACGCAGTATTTT.

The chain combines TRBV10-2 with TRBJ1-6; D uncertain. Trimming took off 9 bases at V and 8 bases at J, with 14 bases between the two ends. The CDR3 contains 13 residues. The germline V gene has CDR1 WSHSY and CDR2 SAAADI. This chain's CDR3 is CASHPVKDSPLHF. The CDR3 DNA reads TGCGCCAGTCACCCAGTAAAGGATTCACCCCTCCACTTT.

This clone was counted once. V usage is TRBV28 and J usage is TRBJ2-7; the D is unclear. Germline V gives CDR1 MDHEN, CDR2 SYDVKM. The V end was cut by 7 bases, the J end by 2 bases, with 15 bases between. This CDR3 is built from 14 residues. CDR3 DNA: TGTGCCAGCACCACACCGGGCGGTCCCTACGAGCAGTACTTC. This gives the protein CASTTPGGPYEQYF. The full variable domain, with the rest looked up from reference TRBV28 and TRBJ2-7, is DVKVTQSSRYLVKRTGEKVFLECVQDMDHENMFWYRQDPGLGLRLIYFSYDVKMKEKGDIPEGYSVSREKKERFSLILESASTNQTSMYLCASTTPGGPYEQYFGPGTRLTVT.

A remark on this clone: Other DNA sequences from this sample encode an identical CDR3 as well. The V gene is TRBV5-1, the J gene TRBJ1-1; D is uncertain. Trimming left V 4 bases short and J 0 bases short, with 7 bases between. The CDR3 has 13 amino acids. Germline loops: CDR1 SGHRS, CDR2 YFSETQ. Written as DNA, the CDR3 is TGCGCCAGCAGCCTCGAGTTGAACACTGAAGCTTTCTTT. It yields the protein CASSLELNTEAFF.

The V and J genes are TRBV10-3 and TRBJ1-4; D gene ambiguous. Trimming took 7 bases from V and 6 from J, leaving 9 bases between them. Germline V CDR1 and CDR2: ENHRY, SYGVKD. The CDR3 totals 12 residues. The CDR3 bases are TGTGCCATCACTAATGGAGATGAAAAACTGTTTTTT. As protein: CAITNGDEKLFF.

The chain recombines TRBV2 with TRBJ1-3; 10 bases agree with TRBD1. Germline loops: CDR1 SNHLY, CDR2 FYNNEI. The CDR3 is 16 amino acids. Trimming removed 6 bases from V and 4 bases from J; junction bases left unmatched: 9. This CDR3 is CASRAPGQGSGNTIYF. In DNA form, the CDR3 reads TGTGCCAGCAGGGCCCCGGGACAGGGGTCCGGAAACACCATATATTTT.

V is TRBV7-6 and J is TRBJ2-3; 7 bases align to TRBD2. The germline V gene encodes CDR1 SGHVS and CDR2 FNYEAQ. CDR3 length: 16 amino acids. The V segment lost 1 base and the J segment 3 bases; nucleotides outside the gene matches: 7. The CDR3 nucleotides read TGTGCCAGCAGCTTAGTGGGTGGACTAGTGACAGATACGCAGTATTTT. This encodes CASSLVGGLVTDTQYF.

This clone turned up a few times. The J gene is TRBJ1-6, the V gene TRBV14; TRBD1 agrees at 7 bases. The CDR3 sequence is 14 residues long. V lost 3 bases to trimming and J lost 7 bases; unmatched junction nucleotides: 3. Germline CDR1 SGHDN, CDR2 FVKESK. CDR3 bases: TGTGCCAGCAGCCAGGGACAGCGGAATTCACCCCTCCACTTT. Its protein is CASSQGQRNSPLHF. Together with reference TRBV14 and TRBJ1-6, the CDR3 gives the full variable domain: EAGVTQFPSHSVIEKGQTVTLRCDPISGHDNLYWYRRVMGKEIKFLLHFVKESKQDESGMPNNRFLAERTGGTYSTLKVQPAELEDSGVYFCASSQGQRNSPLHFGNGTRLTVT.

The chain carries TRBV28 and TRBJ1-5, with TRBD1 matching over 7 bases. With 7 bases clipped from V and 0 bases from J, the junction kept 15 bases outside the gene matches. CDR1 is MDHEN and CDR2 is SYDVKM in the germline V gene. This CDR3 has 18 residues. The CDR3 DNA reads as TGTGCCAGCACCTCACCAATTGGGGGGACAGATAGCAATCAGCCCCAGCATTTT. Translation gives CASTSPIGGTDSNQPQHF.

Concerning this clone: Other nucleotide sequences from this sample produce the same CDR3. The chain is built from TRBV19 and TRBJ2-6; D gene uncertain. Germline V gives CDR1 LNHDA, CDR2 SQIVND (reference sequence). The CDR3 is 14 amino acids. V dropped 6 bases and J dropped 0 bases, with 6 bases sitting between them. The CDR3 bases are TGTGCCAGTAGCCTGAACTCTGGGGCCAACGTCCTGACTTTC. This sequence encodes CASSLNSGANVLTF.

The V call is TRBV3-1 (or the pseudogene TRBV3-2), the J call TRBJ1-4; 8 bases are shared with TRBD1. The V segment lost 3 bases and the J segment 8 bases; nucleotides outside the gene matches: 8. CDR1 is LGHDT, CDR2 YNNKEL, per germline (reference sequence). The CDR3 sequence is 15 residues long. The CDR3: CASSHPTTGAEKLFF. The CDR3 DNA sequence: TGTGCCAGCAGCCACCCCACGACAGGGGCCGAAAAACTGTTTTTT.

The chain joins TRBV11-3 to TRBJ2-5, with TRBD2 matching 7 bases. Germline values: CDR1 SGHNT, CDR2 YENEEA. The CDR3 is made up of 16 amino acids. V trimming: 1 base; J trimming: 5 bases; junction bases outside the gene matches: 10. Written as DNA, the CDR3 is TGTGCCAGCAGCTTAGCTCCCGGACTAGGTACGGAGACCCAGTACTTC. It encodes CASSLAPGLGTETQYF.

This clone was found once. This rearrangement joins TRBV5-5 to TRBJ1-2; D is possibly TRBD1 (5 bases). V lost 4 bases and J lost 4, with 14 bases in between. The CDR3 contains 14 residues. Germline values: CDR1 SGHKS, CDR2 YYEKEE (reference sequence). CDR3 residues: CASSPSGLLYGYTF. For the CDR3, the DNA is TGTGCCAGCAGCCCCTCAGGGTTACTCTATGGCTACACCTTC.

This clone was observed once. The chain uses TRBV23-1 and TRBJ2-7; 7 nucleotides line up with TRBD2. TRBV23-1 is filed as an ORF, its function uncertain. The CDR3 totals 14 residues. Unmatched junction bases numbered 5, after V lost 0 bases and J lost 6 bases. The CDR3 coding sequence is TGCGCCAGCAGTCAATCGGGGTGCGGGGGCGAGCAGTACTTC. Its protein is CASSQSGCGGEQYF.